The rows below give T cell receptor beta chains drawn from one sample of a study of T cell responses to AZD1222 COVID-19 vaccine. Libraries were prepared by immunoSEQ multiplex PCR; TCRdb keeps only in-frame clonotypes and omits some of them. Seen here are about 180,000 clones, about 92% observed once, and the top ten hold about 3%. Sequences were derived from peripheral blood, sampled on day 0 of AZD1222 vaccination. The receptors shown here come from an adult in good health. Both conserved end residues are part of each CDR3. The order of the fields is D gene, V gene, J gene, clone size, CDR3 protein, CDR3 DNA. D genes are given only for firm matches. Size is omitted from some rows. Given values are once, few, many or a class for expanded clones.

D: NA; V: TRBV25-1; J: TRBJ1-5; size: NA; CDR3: CASSEYGRQPQHF; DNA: TGTGCCAGCAGTGAATACGGGAGGCAGCCCCAGCATTTT
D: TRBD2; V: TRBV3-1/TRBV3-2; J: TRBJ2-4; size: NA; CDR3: CASSPGLAGGNIQYF; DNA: TGTGCCAGCAGCCCGGGACTAGCGGGAGGAAACATTCAGTACTTC
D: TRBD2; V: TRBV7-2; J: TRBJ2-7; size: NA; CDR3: CASSLGAGGPYEQYF; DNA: TGTGCCAGCAGCTTGGGGGCGGGAGGGCCCTACGAGCAGTACTTC
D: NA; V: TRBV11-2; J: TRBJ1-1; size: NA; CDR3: CASSLGRELTEAFF; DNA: TGTGCCAGCAGCTTAGGCAGGGAGTTAACTGAAGCTTTCTTT
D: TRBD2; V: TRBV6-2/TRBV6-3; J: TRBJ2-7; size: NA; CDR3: CASSDSGRATYEQYF; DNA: TGTGCCAGCAGTGATAGCGGGAGGGCCACCTACGAGCAGTACTTC
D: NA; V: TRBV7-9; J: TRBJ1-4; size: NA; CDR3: CASSLGQSNEKLFF; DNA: TGTGCCAGCAGCTTGGGGCAGTCTAATGAAAAACTGTTTTTT
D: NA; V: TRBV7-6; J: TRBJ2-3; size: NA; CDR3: CASSLRPAGTDTQYF; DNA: TGTGCCAGCAGCCTGCGCCCCGCGGGCACAGATACGCAGTATTTT
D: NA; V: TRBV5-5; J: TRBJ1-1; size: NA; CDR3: CASTSFPGSMNTEAFF; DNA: TGTGCCAGCACCAGCTTCCCCGGCTCCATGAACACTGAAGCTTTCTTT
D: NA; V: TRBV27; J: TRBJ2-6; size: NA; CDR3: CASSLLLGHFDPSGANVLTF; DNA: TGTGCCAGCAGTTTACTTTTAGGGCACTTCGACCCCTCTGGGGCCAACGTCCTGACTTTC
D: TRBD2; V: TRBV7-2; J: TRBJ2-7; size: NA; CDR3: CASSFGLAGVEEQYF; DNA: TGTGCCAGCAGCTTCGGACTAGCGGGAGTTGAAGAGCAGTACTTC
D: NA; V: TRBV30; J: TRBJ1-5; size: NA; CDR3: CAWSADSSNQPQHF; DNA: TGTGCCTGGAGTGCCGACAGTAGCAATCAGCCCCAGCATTTT
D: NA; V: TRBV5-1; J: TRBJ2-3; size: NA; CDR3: CASHTTGGTDTQYF; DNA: TGCGCCAGCCATACGACGGGGGGCACAGATACGCAGTATTTT
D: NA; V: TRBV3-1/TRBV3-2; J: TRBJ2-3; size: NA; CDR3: CASSQVGADTQYF; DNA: TGTGCCAGCAGCCAAGTGGGGGCGGATACGCAGTATTTT
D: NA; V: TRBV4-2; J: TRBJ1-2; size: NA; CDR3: CASSQEAGSDILRANYGYTF; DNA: TGTGCCAGCAGCCAAGAGGCGGGATCGGACATCTTGAGGGCTAACTATGGCTACACCTTC
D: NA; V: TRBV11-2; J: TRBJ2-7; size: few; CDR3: CASSLDGGAISYEQYF; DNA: TGTGCCAGCAGCTTAGATGGGGGGGCAATCTCCTACGAGCAGTACTTC
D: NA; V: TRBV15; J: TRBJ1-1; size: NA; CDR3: CATSKNSGTLNFMNTEAFF; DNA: TGTGCCACCAGTAAGAATTCAGGGACGCTCAACTTCATGAACACTGAAGCTTTCTTT
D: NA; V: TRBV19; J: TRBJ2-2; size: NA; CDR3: CASSRTAANTGELFF; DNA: TGTGCCAGTAGCCGGACTGCCGCGAACACCGGGGAGCTGTTTTTT
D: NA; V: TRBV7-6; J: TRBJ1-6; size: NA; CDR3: CASSLTDSSYNSPLHF; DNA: TGTGCCAGCAGCCTGACGGATAGCTCCTATAATTCACCCCTCCACTTT
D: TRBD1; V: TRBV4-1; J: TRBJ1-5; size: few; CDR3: CASSHAPGTVKDNQPQHF; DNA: TGCGCCAGCAGCCACGCCCCAGGGACAGTAAAAGACAATCAGCCCCAGCATTTT
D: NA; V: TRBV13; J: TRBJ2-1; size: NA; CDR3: CASSSNTGISSYNEQFF; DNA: TGTGCCAGCAGCTCCAACACAGGGATTAGCTCCTACAATGAGCAGTTCTTC
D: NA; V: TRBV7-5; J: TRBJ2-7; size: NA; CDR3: CVRRIREGYEQYF; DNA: TGTGTCAGAAGGATCAGGGAGGGGTACGAGCAGTACTTC
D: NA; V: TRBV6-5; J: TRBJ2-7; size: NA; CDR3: CASSLDSRGYEQYF; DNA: TGTGCCAGCAGTTTGGATTCGAGGGGTTACGAGCAGTACTTC
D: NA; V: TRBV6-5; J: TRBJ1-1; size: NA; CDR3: CASSTGLRGTEAFF; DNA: TGTGCCAGCAGTACGGGACTGAGGGGAACTGAAGCTTTCTTT
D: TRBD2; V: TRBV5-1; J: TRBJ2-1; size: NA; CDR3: CASSLAAGGRQQQFF; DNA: TGCGCCAGCAGCTTGGCCGCGGGAGGGAGACAACAGCAGTTCTTC
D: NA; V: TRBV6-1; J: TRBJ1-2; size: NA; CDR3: CASSESGRIRGGYTF; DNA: TGTGCCAGCAGTGAATCGGGGAGAATCAGGGGTGGCTACACCTTC
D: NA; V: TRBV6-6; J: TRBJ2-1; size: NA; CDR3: CASSYGPKGEQFF; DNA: TGTGCCAGCAGTTACGGACCCAAGGGTGAGCAGTTCTTC
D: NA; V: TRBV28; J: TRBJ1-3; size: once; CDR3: CASSRDFHSGNTIYF; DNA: TGTGCCAGCAGTCGTGACTTTCACTCTGGAAACACCATATATTTT
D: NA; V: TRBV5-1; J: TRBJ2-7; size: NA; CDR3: CASSLGNYEQYF; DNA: TGCGCCAGCAGCTTGGGGAACTACGAGCAGTACTTC
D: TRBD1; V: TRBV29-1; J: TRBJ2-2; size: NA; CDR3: CSVDSGQANTGELFF; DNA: TGCAGCGTTGATTCGGGACAGGCGAACACCGGGGAGCTGTTTTTT
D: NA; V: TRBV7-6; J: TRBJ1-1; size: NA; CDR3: CASQVNTEAFF; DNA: TGTGCCAGTCAGGTGAACACTGAAGCTTTCTTT
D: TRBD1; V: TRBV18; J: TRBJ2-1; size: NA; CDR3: CASSPPEGAYNEQFF; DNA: TGTGCCAGCTCACCCCCCGAGGGGGCGTACAATGAGCAGTTCTTC
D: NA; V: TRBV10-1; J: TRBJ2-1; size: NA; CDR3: CASQGPGRSNEQFF; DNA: TGCGCCAGCCAGGGACCCGGACGAAGCAATGAGCAGTTCTTC
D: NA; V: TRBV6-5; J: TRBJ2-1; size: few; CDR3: CASSRALEGAAEQFF; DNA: TGTGCCAGCAGTAGAGCCTTGGAGGGGGCAGCTGAGCAGTTCTTC
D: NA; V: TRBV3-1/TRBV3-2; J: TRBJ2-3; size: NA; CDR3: CASSPLPGRSHTDTQYF; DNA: TGTGCCAGCAGCCCTCTCCCAGGCCGGAGTCACACAGATACGCAGTATTTT
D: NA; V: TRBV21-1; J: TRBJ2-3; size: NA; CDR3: CASSFTPSTDTQYF; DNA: TGTGCCAGCAGCTTTACCCCTAGCACAGATACGCAGTATTTT
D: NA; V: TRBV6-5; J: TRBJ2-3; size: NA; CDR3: CASSYALSSTTDTQYF; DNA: TGTGCCAGCAGTTACGCCTTATCCTCAACCACAGATACGCAGTATTTT
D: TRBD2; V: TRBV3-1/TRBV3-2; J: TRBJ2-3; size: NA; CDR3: CASLAGGQTTDTQYF; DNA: TGTGCCAGTTTAGCGGGAGGCCAGACCACAGATACGCAGTATTTT
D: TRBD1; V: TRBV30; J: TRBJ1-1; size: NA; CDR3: CASDRGVGNTEAFF; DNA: TGTGCCTCTGACAGGGGAGTCGGGAACACTGAAGCTTTCTTT
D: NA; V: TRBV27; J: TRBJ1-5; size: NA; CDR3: CASSSRGGWKSNQPQHF; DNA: TGTGCCAGCAGTTCACGGGGGGGATGGAAGAGCAATCAGCCCCAGCATTTT
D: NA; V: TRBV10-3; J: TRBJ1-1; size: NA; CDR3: CAISESAGRGDTEAFF; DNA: TGTGCCATCAGTGAGTCAGCGGGCCGTGGGGACACTGAAGCTTTCTTT
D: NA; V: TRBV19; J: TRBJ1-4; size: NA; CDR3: CASKERTVNEKLFF; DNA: TGTGCCAGTAAAGAAAGGACAGTGAATGAAAAACTGTTTTTT
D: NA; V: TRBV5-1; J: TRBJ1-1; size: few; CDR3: CASALRGTGLVNTEAFF; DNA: TGCGCCAGTGCGCTGCGGGGTACAGGGCTAGTGAACACTGAAGCTTTCTTT